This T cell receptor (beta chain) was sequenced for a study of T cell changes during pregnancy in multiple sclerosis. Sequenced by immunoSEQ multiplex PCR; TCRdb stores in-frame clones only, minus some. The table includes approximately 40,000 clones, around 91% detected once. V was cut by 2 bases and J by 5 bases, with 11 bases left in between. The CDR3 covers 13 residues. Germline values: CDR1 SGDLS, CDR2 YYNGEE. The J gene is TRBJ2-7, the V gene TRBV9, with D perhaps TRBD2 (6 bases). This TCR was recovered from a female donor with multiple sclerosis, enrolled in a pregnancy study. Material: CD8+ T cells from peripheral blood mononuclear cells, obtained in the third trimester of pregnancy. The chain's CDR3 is CASSVGGSNEQYF. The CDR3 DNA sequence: TGTGCCAGCAGCGTTGGAGGGAGCAACGAGCAGTACTTC.